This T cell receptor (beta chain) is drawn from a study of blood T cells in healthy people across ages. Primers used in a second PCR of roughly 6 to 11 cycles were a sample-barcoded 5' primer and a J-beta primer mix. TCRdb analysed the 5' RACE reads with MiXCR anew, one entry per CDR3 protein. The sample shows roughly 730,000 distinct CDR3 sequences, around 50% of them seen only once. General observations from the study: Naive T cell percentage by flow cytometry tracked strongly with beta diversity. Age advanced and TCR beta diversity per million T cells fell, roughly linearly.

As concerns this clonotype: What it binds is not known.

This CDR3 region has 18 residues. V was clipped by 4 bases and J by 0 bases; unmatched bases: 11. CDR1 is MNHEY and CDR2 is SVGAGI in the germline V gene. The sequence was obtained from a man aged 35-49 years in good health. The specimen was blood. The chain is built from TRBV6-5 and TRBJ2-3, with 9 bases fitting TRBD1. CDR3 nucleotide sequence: TGTGCCAGCAGTTTCCTCCGGGACAGGGCACGAAGCACAGATACGCAGTATTTT. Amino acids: CASSFLRDRARSTDTQYF.